Listed below are T cell receptor beta chains from one sample, sequenced in a study of blood T cell repertoires in COVID-19. Clones were read by immunoSEQ multiplex PCR, and TCRdb kept only the in-frame ones, dropping some. The sample includes fewer than 100,000 clones, 90% of them seen just once. Sequenced sample: peripheral blood. Every receptor here comes from a woman of 80 years or more with acute or convalescent COVID-19. CDR3s include the opening cysteine and the closing phenylalanine or tryptophan. Fields, in order: J gene, clone size, V gene, D gene, CDR3 DNA, CDR3 protein. D genes are given only for firm matches. The size of a clone is reported for some rows only, either as once, few or many, or as a class for expanded clones.

J gene: TRBJ2-7; clone size: NA; V gene: TRBV3-1/TRBV3-2; D gene: NA; CDR3 DNA: TGTGCCAGCAGCCAAACAGGTTTGCAGTACTTC; CDR3 protein: CASSQTGLQYF
J gene: TRBJ1-2; clone size: NA; V gene: TRBV19; D gene: NA; CDR3 DNA: TGTGCCAGTAGGTCAGGGACACCTCTTGGCTACACCTTC; CDR3 protein: CASRSGTPLGYTF
J gene: TRBJ2-7; clone size: few; V gene: TRBV19; D gene: TRBD1; CDR3 DNA: TGTGCCAGTAGTACCAGGGGGCGCCTAACGCGGGAGCAGTACTTC; CDR3 protein: CASSTRGRLTREQYF
J gene: TRBJ2-7; clone size: NA; V gene: TRBV7-8; D gene: TRBD1; CDR3 DNA: TGTGCCAGCAGCTACCTACAGGGGTACGGCTACGAGCAGTACTTC; CDR3 protein: CASSYLQGYGYEQYF
J gene: TRBJ2-2; clone size: NA; V gene: TRBV5-1; D gene: NA; CDR3 DNA: TGCGCCAGCAGACTTAACCCGAACACCGGGGAGCTGTTTTTT; CDR3 protein: CASRLNPNTGELFF
J gene: TRBJ2-2; clone size: NA; V gene: TRBV5-4; D gene: TRBD2; CDR3 DNA: TGTGCCAGCAGGACGGGGGGGCTACCGAACACCGGGGAGCTGTTTTTT; CDR3 protein: CASRTGGLPNTGELFF
J gene: TRBJ1-5; clone size: NA; V gene: TRBV27; D gene: NA; CDR3 DNA: TGTGCCAGCAGCTTTTATAGCAATCAGCCCCAGCATTTT; CDR3 protein: CASSFYSNQPQHF
J gene: TRBJ2-1; clone size: once; V gene: TRBV12-5; D gene: NA; CDR3 DNA: TGTGCTAGTGGTTTGGTAGGAGACAATGAGCAGTTCTTC; CDR3 protein: CASGLVGDNEQFF
J gene: TRBJ1-5; clone size: NA; V gene: TRBV7-8; D gene: TRBD1; CDR3 DNA: TGTGCCAGCAGCCCAGCGGACAGGGGGAGTCAGCCCCAGCATTTT; CDR3 protein: CASSPADRGSQPQHF
J gene: TRBJ1-4; clone size: NA; V gene: TRBV18; D gene: TRBD1; CDR3 DNA: TGTGCCAGCTCACCACCCAGCAGGGGGAATGAAAAACTGTTTTTT; CDR3 protein: CASSPPSRGNEKLFF
J gene: TRBJ1-4; clone size: NA; V gene: TRBV6-1; D gene: NA; CDR3 DNA: TGTGCCAGCAGTGAAGCCCTGGGAGGGGGAAGGGAAAAACTGTTTTTT; CDR3 protein: CASSEALGGGREKLFF
J gene: TRBJ2-7; clone size: NA; V gene: TRBV7-2; D gene: NA; CDR3 DNA: TGTGCCAGCAGCCCTTTTAGGGGGAGAAGGGCTTACGAGCAGTACTTC; CDR3 protein: CASSPFRGRRAYEQYF
J gene: TRBJ2-1; clone size: NA; V gene: TRBV11-3; D gene: TRBD2; CDR3 DNA: TGTGCCAGCAGCCGATTTAGCGGGGGGTCAGGGGAGCAGTTCTTC; CDR3 protein: CASSRFSGGSGEQFF
J gene: TRBJ1-1; clone size: NA; V gene: TRBV2; D gene: TRBD1; CDR3 DNA: TGTGCCAGCAGTGAAGGGGACAGGGCATCCACTGAAGCTTTCTTT; CDR3 protein: CASSEGDRASTEAFF
J gene: TRBJ1-1; clone size: NA; V gene: TRBV4-3; D gene: TRBD1; CDR3 DNA: TGCGCCAGCAGCCAAGAGGTGGGGACAGACACTGAAGCTTTCTTT; CDR3 protein: CASSQEVGTDTEAFF
J gene: TRBJ1-4; clone size: once; V gene: TRBV4-2; D gene: NA; CDR3 DNA: TGTGCCAGCAGCCAAGAACAGGGACCCTTCCTAGTTTTT; CDR3 protein: CASSQEQGPFLVF
J gene: TRBJ1-2; clone size: NA; V gene: TRBV18; D gene: NA; CDR3 DNA: TGTGCCAGCTCATTAACAGAGAACTATGGCTACACCTTC; CDR3 protein: CASSLTENYGYTF
J gene: TRBJ2-7; clone size: NA; V gene: TRBV7-9; D gene: TRBD1; CDR3 DNA: TGTGCCAGCAGCCCCCGACAGGGCTACGAGCAGTACTTC; CDR3 protein: CASSPRQGYEQYF
J gene: TRBJ1-2; clone size: NA; V gene: TRBV4-3; D gene: NA; CDR3 DNA: TGCGCCAGCAGCCGGGCGGACAGTAACTATGGCTACACCTTC; CDR3 protein: CASSRADSNYGYTF
J gene: TRBJ1-6; clone size: NA; V gene: TRBV7-9; D gene: TRBD1; CDR3 DNA: TGTGCCAGCATCGATCCCCGGGACAGGAAGAATTCACCCCTCCACTTT; CDR3 protein: CASIDPRDRKNSPLHF
J gene: TRBJ1-1; clone size: NA; V gene: TRBV6-5; D gene: NA; CDR3 DNA: TGTGCCAGCAGTTCCCCCTCGTTAAACACTGAAGCTTTCTTT; CDR3 protein: CASSSPSLNTEAFF
J gene: TRBJ1-1; clone size: NA; V gene: TRBV6-1; D gene: TRBD1; CDR3 DNA: TGTGCCACCAGTGACAGGGGCCCTGAAGCTTTCTTT; CDR3 protein: CATSDRGPEAFF